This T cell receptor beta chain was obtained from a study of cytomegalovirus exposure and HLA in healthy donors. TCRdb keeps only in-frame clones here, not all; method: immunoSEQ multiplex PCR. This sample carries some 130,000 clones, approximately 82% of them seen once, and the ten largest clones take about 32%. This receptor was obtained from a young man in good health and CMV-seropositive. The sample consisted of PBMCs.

The CDR3 DNA follows: TGTGCCAGCAGCTACAAAATACGGCGAGCGGGGTACCAAGAGACCCAGTACTTC. Protein sequence: CASSYKIRRAGYQETQYF. The rearrangement uses TRBV5-6 and TRBJ2-5; 7 bases fit TRBD2. CDR3 length equals 18 residues. Germline CDR1 SGHDT, CDR2 YYEEEE. J gave up 0 bases and V 3 bases, and 14 bases lay outside the gene matches.